This T cell receptor beta chain was recorded in a study of T cell changes during pregnancy in multiple sclerosis. This clone is a singleton in its sample. Germline V gene lookup returns CDR1 SGHRS and CDR2 YFSETQ. This CDR3 is built from 13 residues. With V trimmed by 5 bases and J by 7 bases, 6 bases remained unmatched. Clones were sequenced by immunoSEQ multiplex PCR, and TCRdb holds only the in-frame ones, with some missing. The sample has tens of thousands of clones, 93% seen once. V usage is TRBV5-1 and J usage is TRBJ1-5; 7 bases agree with TRBD1. Sequencing used CD4+ T cells from peripheral blood mononuclear cells, obtained before pregnancy. This clonotype originated in a female donor with multiple sclerosis, enrolled in a pregnancy study. The CDR3 loop reads CASRRRQGQPQHF. CDR3 in DNA: TGCGCCAGCAGACGGCGACAGGGACAGCCCCAGCATTTT.